The 23 T cell receptor beta chains presented below share a single source sample, sequenced in a study of blood T cell repertoires in COVID-19. Some clones are missing from TCRdb's copy, which holds only in-frame ones; the method was immunoSEQ multiplex PCR. The profile covers fewer than 250,000 clones, with about 86% appearing a single time and about 3.8% taken by the ten largest. The sequencing sample was made of PBMCs or T cells enriched from blood (not recorded which). Receptors were obtained from a woman in her 40s with acute COVID-19.

The V and J genes are TRBV4-2 and TRBJ2-6; 8 bases fit TRBD1. V lost 6 bases, J lost 0 bases, and 7 bases stayed unmatched. The CDR3 is 17 residues long. CDR1 is LGHNA and CDR2 is YNFKEQ in the germline V gene. The CDR3 region has the DNA TGTGCCAGCAGGCAATCACAGGGGGACTCTGGGGCCAACGTCCTGACTTTC. The encoded protein is CASRQSQGDSGANVLTF.

This chain links TRBV2 with TRBJ1-4; D is undetermined. Looked up from germline, CDR1 is SNHLY and CDR2 is FYNNEI. V lost 3 bases, J lost 10 bases, and 21 bases lay in between. There are 16 residues in the CDR3. The CDR3 DNA sequence: TGTGCCAGCAGTGAGTCATCCCCAAACCTAGGCGGAAAACTGTTTTTT. Its protein product is CASSESSPNLGGKLFF.

The V call is TRBV28, the J call TRBJ2-7; TRBD1 matches 10 bases. CDR1 is MDHEN, CDR2 SYDVKM, per germline. J was trimmed by 13 bases and V by 5 bases; bases with no gene match: 11. The CDR3 sequence is 13 residues long. CDR3 loop: CASSPTGGAWSYF. CDR3 DNA sequence: TGTGCCAGCAGTCCGACAGGGGGCGCCTGGTCTTACTTC. Supplemented by reference TRBV28 and TRBJ2-7, the full variable domain reads DVKVTQSSRYLVKRTGEKVFLECVQDMDHENMFWYRQDPGLGLRLIYFSYDVKMKEKGDIPEGYSVSREKKERFSLILESASTNQTSMYLCASSPTGGAWSYFGPGTRLTVT.

The J gene is TRBJ2-3, the V gene TRBV7-9; D possibly corresponds to TRBD2 (5 bases). Trimming stripped 8 bases from V and 6 bases from J, with 15 bases between. The CDR3 contains 13 residues. Germline V lookup: CDR1 SEHNR, CDR2 FQNEAQ (reference sequence). The DNA of the CDR3 is TGTGCCAGCGGCGCCCACTCGGGGGATACGCAGTATTTT. This sequence encodes CASGAHSGDTQYF.

This clone occurred a few times. The V and J genes are TRBV19 and TRBJ1-5, with a weak D call TRBD1 (6 bases). CDR3 length: 15 amino acids. V lost 6 bases, J lost 4 bases, and 16 bases lay in between. Germline V lookup: CDR1 LNHDA, CDR2 SQIVND (reference sequence). In DNA form, the CDR3 reads TGTGCCAGTAGCGTTTTTCAGGGGAGTAATCAGCCCCAGCATTTT. Protein sequence: CASSVFQGSNQPQHF.

The chain recombines TRBV28 with TRBJ2-5, with D perhaps TRBD2 (5 bases). V was pared by 2 bases and J by 1 base, with 17 bases between. CDR3 size: 17 residues. The germline V gene has CDR1 MDHEN and CDR2 SYDVKM. CDR3 amino acids: CASSLPGRREGQETQYF. The DNA for the CDR3 is TGTGCCAGCAGTTTACCTGGGCGCCGAGAGGGCCAAGAGACCCAGTACTTC.

The gene calls are TRBV9 and TRBJ1-2, with TRBD1 matching 7 bases. The germline V gene has CDR1 SGDLS and CDR2 YYNGEE. The CDR3 covers 15 residues. With 5 bases clipped from V and 4 bases from J, the junction kept 11 bases outside the gene matches. CDR3 DNA sequence: TGTGCCAGCAGAAAGGGACAGCAATACGTCTATGGCTACACCTTC. Translation gives CASRKGQQYVYGYTF.

The genes are TRBV13 and TRBJ1-3; D is possibly TRBD1 (5 bases). The germline V and J ends were trimmed by 0 bases and 3 bases, with 15 bases remaining between them. CDR3 length: 17 residues. Germline CDR1 PRHDT, CDR2 FYEKMQ (reference sequence). CDR3 amino acids: CASSLGRGSGGGNTIYF. The CDR3 nucleotides are TGTGCCAGCAGCTTAGGCCGGGGCTCGGGAGGTGGAAACACCATATATTTT.

This clone was found once. J is TRBJ2-2 and V is TRBV9; tentative D call: TRBD1 (6 bases). Germline V gene data show CDR1 as SGDLS and CDR2 as YYNGEE. The CDR3 sequence is 17 residues long. The V end was cut by 4 bases, the J end by 1 base, with 17 bases between. The chain's CDR3 is CASSPRGRTENTGELFF. In nucleotides, the CDR3 is TGTGCCAGCAGCCCAAGAGGCCGGACAGAGAACACCGGGGAGCTGTTTTTT.

This sequence joins TRBV6-1 and TRBJ1-3, with D possibly TRBD1 on 5 matching bases. The CDR3 length is 15 residues. V was shortened by 2 bases and J by 2 bases, with 10 bases between the two germline ends. Germline V gene data show CDR1 as MNHNS and CDR2 as SASEGT. The CDR3 loop reads CASSEQGRTGNTIYF. CDR3 coding DNA: TGTGCCAGCAGTGAACAGGGAAGAACTGGAAACACCATATATTTT.

This clone was seen just once. The CDR3 region is CASSRDRGRYSYNEQFF. The CDR3, as DNA: TGTGCCAGCAGCCGGGACAGGGGCCGGTACTCCTACAATGAGCAGTTCTTC. The V and J genes are TRBV27 and TRBJ2-1, with 10 bases lining up with TRBD1. Germline V lookup: CDR1 MNHEY, CDR2 SMNVEV (reference sequence). This CDR3 has 17 residues. The V segment lost 6 bases and the J segment 0 bases; nucleotides outside the gene matches: 8.

V is TRBV2 and J is TRBJ2-2, with D perhaps matching TRBD1 (6 bases). V shed 11 bases and J shed 3 bases, with 16 bases lying between them. CDR1 and CDR2 from the germline V gene are SNHLY and FYNNEI. The CDR3 sequence is 14 residues long. CDR3 residues: CASRWGRDTGELFF. The CDR3 DNA sequence: TGTGCCTCAAGATGGGGGCGTGACACCGGGGAGCTGTTTTTT.

The chain combines TRBV14 with TRBJ1-1, with TRBD1 matching over 7 bases. This CDR3 contains 17 residues. The V gene end was trimmed by 4 bases and the J gene end by 1 base; junction bases not matched to a gene: 12. CDR1 is SGHDN, CDR2 FVKESK, per germline. CDR3 nucleotide sequence: TGTGCCAGCAGCCGACAGGGAACGGGTTTCGGGAACACTGAAGCTTTCTTT. Translated: CASSRQGTGFGNTEAFF.

This clone was seen a few times. CDR3 DNA: TGTGCCAGCAGCTCATTCTCGGGACAGTACAATGAGCAGTTCTTC. Translated, it gives CASSSFSGQYNEQFF. This rearrangement joins TRBV7-9 to TRBJ2-1; TRBD1 matches at 7 bases. V gave up 4 bases and J gave up 4 bases; unmatched junction bases: 7. Germline CDR1 reads SEHNR; CDR2 reads FQNEAQ (reference sequence). This CDR3 is built from 15 residues.

The CDR3 loop is CASSTVETQYF. DNA for the CDR3: TGTGCCAGCTCAACGGTAGAGACCCAGTACTTC. The rearrangement joins TRBV18 to TRBJ2-5; no clear D gene. The germline CDR1 and CDR2 sequences are KGHSH and LQKENI. The V and J ends lost 5 bases and 4 bases respectively, with 5 bases between them. This CDR3 comprises 11 residues. The variable domain in full, with the rest retrieved from reference TRBV18 and TRBJ2-5, is NAGVMQNPRHLVRRRGQEARLRCSPMKGHSHVYWYRQLPEEGLKFMVYLQKENIIDESGMPKERFSAEFPKEGPSILRIQQVVRGDSAAYFCASSTVETQYFGPGTRLLVL.

CDR3 region: CASSLPPGQGNVEQFF. DNA of the CDR3: TGTGCCAGCAGTCTCCCTCCCGGACAGGGGAATGTTGAGCAGTTCTTC. J is TRBJ2-1 and V is TRBV28; 9 positions match TRBD1. Germline V CDR1 and CDR2: MDHEN, SYDVKM. V lost 5 bases, J lost 9 bases, and 14 bases stayed unmatched. The CDR3 is 16 residues long.

The chain uses TRBV25-1 and TRBJ2-7; D is unresolved. V lost 3 bases and J lost 2, with 11 bases in between. Germline values: CDR1 MGHDK, CDR2 SYGVNS. The CDR3 is 14 residues long. The CDR3 bases are TGTGCCAGCAGTGATTACGGGTACCCCTACGAGCAGTACTTC. This codes for CASSDYGYPYEQYF.

The chain employs TRBV29-1 and TRBJ2-1; the match to TRBD2 covers 12 bases. V was clipped by 7 bases and J by 8 bases; unmatched bases: 9. This CDR3 has 14 amino acids. CDR1 is SQVTM and CDR2 is ANQGSEA in the germline V gene. DNA of the CDR3: TGCAGCGCCAAGGGGACTAGCGGGTCCTATGAGCAGTTCTTC. Amino acids: CSAKGTSGSYEQFF.

This clone was observed a handful of times. CDR3: CASSSSGGLTEAFF. CDR3 sequence (DNA): TGTGCCAGCAGCTCTTCAGGGGGGCTCACTGAAGCTTTCTTT. V and J are TRBV7-3 and TRBJ1-1; the match to TRBD1 covers 7 bases. The CDR3 spans 14 residues. V trimming: 4 bases; J trimming: 4 bases; junction bases outside the gene matches: 6. Germline CDR1 is SGHTA and CDR2 is FQGTGA.

This clone turned up a few times. The chain recombines TRBV29-1 with TRBJ2-4, with D possibly TRBD2 on 5 matching bases. The CDR3 is made up of 11 amino acids. Trimming removed 5 bases from V and 5 bases from J, with 7 bases in between. Germline V gene data show CDR1 as SQVTM and CDR2 as ANQGSEA. CDR3 sequence: CSVQLENIQYF. CDR3 nucleotides: TGCAGCGTTCAACTAGAAAACATTCAGTACTTC.

The chain links TRBV28 to TRBJ1-2; the D is unclear. There are 15 residues in the CDR3. V was cut by 3 bases and J by 4 bases, with 15 bases left in between. The germline V gene encodes CDR1 MDHEN and CDR2 SYDVKM. The CDR3 bases are TGTGCCAGCAGTTTCCTCAGAGGGAAATCCTATGGCTACACCTTC. It translates to CASSFLRGKSYGYTF.

This chain connects TRBV6-5 to TRBJ2-1; TRBD2 aligns across 11 bases. This CDR3 contains 14 residues. The V gene's germline CDR1 is MNHEY and CDR2 SVGAGI. The ends lost 8 bases at V and 3 bases at J; junction bases unmatched: 3. The DNA for the CDR3 is TGTGCCAGCCTAGCGGGAGGAAGCTACAATGAGCAGTTCTTC. Translated: CASLAGGSYNEQFF.

J is TRBJ2-1 and V is TRBV10-3, with a tentative D call TRBD2 (6 bases). The V end was cut by 6 bases, the J end by 7 bases, with 16 bases between. Germline CDR1 is ENHRY and CDR2 is SYGVKD. The CDR3 loop spans 14 amino acids. The CDR3 DNA follows: TGTGCCATCAGGGAGGGGAGTGGGGGGAATGAGCAGTTCTTC. Translation: CAIREGSGGNEQFF.